The 26 T cell receptor beta chains given below trace back to one sample, sequenced in a study of blood T cell repertoires in COVID-19. The method was immunoSEQ multiplex PCR; TCRdb's version includes in-frame clones alone and lacks a portion of them. This table holds over 100,000 clones, approximately 87% found once. Sequencing was performed on peripheral blood. These receptors were collected from a woman in her fifties or sixties with acute or convalescent COVID-19.

The rearrangement links TRBV11-2 to TRBJ1-2, with 9 bases that match TRBD1. The J segment lost 3 bases and the V segment lost 3 bases, leaving 2 bases of the junction unmatched. CDR1 SGHAT and CDR2 FQNNGV come from the germline V gene. CDR3 length: 14 residues. CDR3 loop: CASSLTGGDYGYTF. The CDR3 DNA follows: TGTGCCAGCAGCTTGACAGGGGGGGACTATGGCTACACCTTC. The whole variable domain, remainder taken from reference TRBV11-2 and TRBJ1-2, is EAGVAQSPRYKIIEKRQSVAFWCNPISGHATLYWYQQILGQGPKLLIQFQNNGVVDDSQLPKDRFSAERLKGVDSTLKIQPAKLEDSAVYLCASSLTGGDYGYTFGSGTRLTVV.

The chain uses TRBV3-1 (or the pseudogene TRBV3-2) and TRBJ1-3; no clear D gene. CDR3 length: 14 residues. V was clipped by 1 base and J by 2 bases, with 6 bases between them. Germline loops: CDR1 LGHDT, CDR2 YNNKEL (reference sequence). The CDR3 here is CASSQVGAGNTIYF. The CDR3 DNA follows: TGTGCCAGCAGCCAAGTGGGAGCTGGAAACACCATATATTTT.

The chain recombines TRBV7-2 with TRBJ1-1, with a tentative D call TRBD1 (6 bases). The CDR3 extends over 15 amino acids. V gave up 0 bases and J gave up 4 bases, with 12 bases separating them. The germline gives CDR1 SGHTA, CDR2 FQGNSA. The CDR3 DNA reads TGTGCCAGCAGCTTAGCGGGCAGGGGATCCACTGAAGCTTTCTTT. Translated: CASSLAGRGSTEAFF.

The chain links TRBV5-6 to TRBJ2-5; TRBD1 might be the D (6 bases). CDR3 length equals 13 residues. The V end lost 6 bases, the J end lost 1 base, and 10 bases lay between the germline ends. Germline V lookup: CDR1 SGHDT, CDR2 YYEEEE. The CDR3 bases are TGTGCCAGCAACGGACAGCTCCAAGAGACCCAGTACTTC. As protein: CASNGQLQETQYF. Together with reference TRBV5-6 and TRBJ2-5, the CDR3 gives the full variable domain: DAGVTQSPTHLIKTRGQQVTLRCSPKSGHDTVSWYQQALGQGPQFIFQYYEEEERQRGNFPDRFSGHQFPNYSSELNVNALLLGDSALYLCASNGQLQETQYFGPGTRLLVL.

This clone has only a few counts. This chain connects TRBV7-2 to TRBJ1-5, with TRBD1 matching over 10 bases. Germline assignment: CDR1 SGHTA and CDR2 FQGNSA. The CDR3 has 16 residues. J lost 1 base, V lost 4 bases, and 4 bases had no gene match. The CDR3 loop reads CASSYGTGVSNQPQHF. In DNA, the CDR3 is TGTGCCAGCAGCTACGGGACAGGGGTAAGCAATCAGCCCCAGCATTTT.

The chain links TRBV30 to TRBJ1-1; D call uncertain. The CDR3 length is 13 residues. With 0 bases removed from V and 1 base from J, the gap between germline ends came to 6 bases. From germline, CDR1 is GTSNPN and CDR2 SVGIG (reference sequence). CDR3 DNA: TGTGCCTGGAGTGTACTCCAGAACACTGAAGCTTTCTTT. Translation gives CAWSVLQNTEAFF.

The V and J genes are TRBV19 and TRBJ1-1; 10 bases agree with TRBD1. Per germline, CDR1 LNHDA and CDR2 SQIVND (reference sequence). The CDR3 runs 14 residues. J gave up 5 bases and V 6 bases, and 6 bases lay outside the gene matches. CDR3 DNA: TGTGCCAGTAGGCGGACAGGGGGTAGGACTGAAGCTTTCTTT. Translating gives CASRRTGGRTEAFF.

This clone was picked up one time. V is TRBV19 and J is TRBJ2-5, with D possibly matching TRBD2 (7 bases). CDR3 size: 16 residues. Germline CDR1 and CDR2: LNHDA and SQIVND (reference sequence). V was pared by 4 bases and J by 2 bases, with 17 bases between. CDR3 loop: CASSSLPRGGQETQYF. CDR3 bases: TGTGCCAGTAGTAGCCTCCCTAGGGGGGGACAAGAGACCCAGTACTTC.

The gene calls are TRBV30 and TRBJ2-5; 10 nucleotides agree with TRBD2. J gave up 5 bases and V 7 bases, and 13 bases lay outside the gene matches. Germline CDR1 and CDR2: GTSNPN and SVGIG (reference sequence). The CDR3 sequence is 15 residues long. CDR3 protein: CAYSSGRGGWETQYF. CDR3 DNA: TGTGCCTACTCTAGCGGGAGAGGGGGGTGGGAGACCCAGTACTTC.

The chain employs TRBV9 and TRBJ1-1; no clear D gene. Deletions cut 0 bases from V and 1 base from J, with 7 bases between. From germline, CDR1 is SGDLS and CDR2 YYNGEE. The CDR3 totals 14 residues. The CDR3 sequence is CASSVVPGNTEAFF. DNA of the CDR3: TGTGCCAGCAGCGTAGTCCCGGGGAACACTGAAGCTTTCTTT.

J is TRBJ1-5 and V is TRBV19; D is unclear. The V gene lost 8 bases and the J gene lost 7 bases, with 15 bases spanning the gap. The CDR3 consists of 13 residues. Germline-derived CDR1 and CDR2 are LNHDA and SQIVND (reference sequence). The CDR3 reads CASDRGQWQPQHF. DNA for the CDR3: TGTGCCAGTGATCGCGGGCAATGGCAGCCCCAGCATTTT.

V gene TRBV10-1 combines with J gene TRBJ2-3; 7 positions agree with TRBD1. J gave up 7 bases and V 6 bases, and 7 bases lay outside the gene matches. This CDR3 has 13 residues. Per the germline V gene, CDR1 is WNHNN and CDR2 is SYGVQD (reference sequence). The CDR3 loop is CASRETGSNTQYF. CDR3 in DNA: TGCGCCAGCAGAGAGACAGGGTCCAATACGCAGTATTTT.

The V call is TRBV28, the J call TRBJ1-5; 11 bases align to TRBD1. Per the germline V gene, CDR1 is MDHEN and CDR2 is SYDVKM. This CDR3 is 17 amino acids long. With V trimmed by 7 bases and J by 7 bases, 15 bases remained unmatched. The CDR3 protein is CASTSDRGPSSSQPQHF. CDR3 DNA: TGTGCCAGCACATCGGACAGGGGGCCCTCGAGTTCCCAGCCCCAGCATTTT.

Only a few counts were recorded for this clone. The CDR3 DNA follows: TGTGCCAGCACGCCTGCGGGGGGGTGGTATTCTGGAAACACCATATATTTT. Amino acid sequence: CASTPAGGWYSGNTIYF. V is TRBV28 and J is TRBJ1-3; possible D gene TRBD1, 5 bases. CDR1 MDHEN and CDR2 SYDVKM come from the germline V gene. CDR3 size: 17 residues. V was cut by 7 bases and J by 1 base, with 20 bases left in between.

The chain uses TRBV7-9 and TRBJ2-6, with D uncertain. Germline-derived CDR1 and CDR2 are SEHNR and FQNEAQ (reference sequence). V lost 5 bases, J lost 2 bases, and 10 bases lay in between. The CDR3 has 15 residues. CDR3: CASSTRTAGANVLTF. CDR3 DNA sequence: TGTGCCAGCAGCACCCGTACAGCTGGGGCCAACGTCCTGACTTTC.

The genes are TRBV20-1 and TRBJ1-1; D is ambiguous. Germline values: CDR1 DFQATT, CDR2 SNEGSKA (reference sequence). The germline V and J ends were trimmed by 3 bases and 0 bases, with 20 bases remaining between them. CDR3 length: 17 residues. The CDR3 protein is CSASFRRSRFLNTEAFF. DNA for the CDR3: TGCAGTGCTAGTTTCCGCCGTAGCCGTTTCCTGAACACTGAAGCTTTCTTT.

The V call is TRBV3-1 (or the pseudogene TRBV3-2), the J call TRBJ2-5; D is possibly TRBD1 (6 bases). The germline V gene encodes CDR1 LGHDT and CDR2 YNNKEL (reference sequence). CDR3 length: 15 amino acids. The V gene lost 9 bases and the J gene lost 5 bases, with 22 bases spanning the gap. CDR3 in amino acids: CARPEGGELGETQYF. In DNA form, the CDR3 reads TGTGCCAGACCGGAAGGGGGAGAGTTAGGTGAGACCCAGTACTTC.

The chain joins TRBV9 to TRBJ2-1, with 7 bases identical to TRBD2. CDR1 and CDR2 (germline): SGDLS, YYNGEE. The trim removed 0 bases at V and 7 bases at J, leaving 7 bases unmatched. The CDR3 sequence is 15 residues long. CDR3 region: CASSVGGWGGNEQFF. In DNA form, the CDR3 reads TGTGCCAGCAGCGTAGGAGGTTGGGGGGGAAATGAGCAGTTCTTC.

The CDR3 spells CAWSRGQQPQHF. The CDR3 DNA reads TGTGCCTGGAGCCGAGGGCAGCAGCCCCAGCATTTT. The chain couples TRBV30 to TRBJ1-5; D unclear. Deletions cut 3 bases from V and 7 bases from J, with 10 bases between. This CDR3 comprises 12 residues. Germline V gives CDR1 GTSNPN, CDR2 SVGIG (reference sequence).

The chain uses TRBV7-9 and TRBJ2-2, with 7 positions matching TRBD2. After removal of 5 bases from V and 2 bases from J, the junction contained 8 bases not matched to a gene. Germline assignment: CDR1 SEHNR and CDR2 FQNEAQ (reference sequence). The CDR3 runs 16 residues. The CDR3 here is CASSPRGAGNTGELFF. The CDR3 nucleotides read TGTGCCAGCAGCCCCCGGGGAGCGGGAAACACCGGGGAGCTGTTTTTT.

This chain connects TRBV9 to TRBJ2-1; D uncertain. This CDR3 region has 13 residues. Deletions cut 0 bases from V and 4 bases from J, with 5 bases between. Germline-derived CDR1 and CDR2 are SGDLS and YYNGEE. CDR3: CASSVAQYNEQFF. The CDR3 coding sequence is TGTGCCAGCAGCGTAGCCCAATACAATGAGCAGTTCTTC.

This clone is a singleton in its sample. This sequence joins TRBV7-2 and TRBJ2-5; D gene ambiguous. V gave up 5 bases and J gave up 1 base, with 11 bases separating them. This CDR3 comprises 14 residues. Germline V gene lookup returns CDR1 SGHTA and CDR2 FQGNSA. The CDR3 nucleotides read TGTGCCAGCAGCCCCGGGTTTCGCCAAGAGACCCAGTACTTC. Its protein is CASSPGFRQETQYF. Full variable domain (outside the CDR3, taken from reference TRBV7-2 and TRBJ2-5): GAGVSQSPSNKVTEKGKDVELRCDPISGHTALYWYRQSLGQGLEFLIYFQGNSAPDKSGLPSDRFSAERTGGSVSTLTIQRTQQEDSAVYLCASSPGFRQETQYFGPGTRLLVL.

The chain recombines TRBV2 with TRBJ1-1; 7 nucleotides agree with TRBD1. The V segment lost 4 bases and the J segment 1 base; nucleotides outside the gene matches: 6. The CDR3 spans 15 residues. The V gene's germline CDR1 is SNHLY and CDR2 FYNNEI. The CDR3 region is CASSGRGQPNTEAFF. The CDR3, as DNA: TGTGCCAGCAGTGGGAGGGGACAGCCGAACACTGAAGCTTTCTTT. The entire variable domain, with the rest obtained from reference TRBV2 and TRBJ1-1, is as follows: EPEVTQTPSHQVTQMGQEVILRCVPISNHLYFYWYRQILGQKVEFLVSFYNNEISEKSEIFDDQFSVERPDGSNFTLKIRSTKLEDSAMYFCASSGRGQPNTEAFFGQGTRLTVV.

The gene calls are TRBV24-1 and TRBJ1-2, with TRBD1 matching over 7 bases. The V gene end was trimmed by 6 bases and the J gene end by 8 bases; junction bases not matched to a gene: 5. This CDR3 has 12 amino acids. Germline CDR1 reads KGHDR; CDR2 reads SFDVKD. The DNA for the CDR3 is TGTGCCACCAGTAAGACAGGGCGAGGCTACACCTTC. This translates into CATSKTGRGYTF.

The V gene is TRBV5-8, the J gene TRBJ1-2; D uncertain. The V end was cut by 1 base, the J end by 4 bases, with 11 bases between. The CDR3 contains 14 residues. CDR1 and CDR2 from the germline V gene are SGHTS and YDEGEE. This CDR3 reads CASSLRSRVYGYTF. CDR3 DNA sequence: TGTGCCAGCAGCTTGAGGAGCAGAGTCTATGGCTACACCTTC.

The V and J genes are TRBV5-4 and TRBJ1-1; tentatively, D is TRBD1 (6 bases). The V end lost 4 bases, the J end lost 3 bases, and 10 bases lay between the germline ends. Looked up from germline, CDR1 is SGHNT and CDR2 is YYREEE (reference sequence). The CDR3 is made up of 13 amino acids. The CDR3 region is CASSLQGHTEAFF. In DNA form, the CDR3 reads TGTGCCAGCAGCCTACAGGGACACACTGAAGCTTTCTTT.